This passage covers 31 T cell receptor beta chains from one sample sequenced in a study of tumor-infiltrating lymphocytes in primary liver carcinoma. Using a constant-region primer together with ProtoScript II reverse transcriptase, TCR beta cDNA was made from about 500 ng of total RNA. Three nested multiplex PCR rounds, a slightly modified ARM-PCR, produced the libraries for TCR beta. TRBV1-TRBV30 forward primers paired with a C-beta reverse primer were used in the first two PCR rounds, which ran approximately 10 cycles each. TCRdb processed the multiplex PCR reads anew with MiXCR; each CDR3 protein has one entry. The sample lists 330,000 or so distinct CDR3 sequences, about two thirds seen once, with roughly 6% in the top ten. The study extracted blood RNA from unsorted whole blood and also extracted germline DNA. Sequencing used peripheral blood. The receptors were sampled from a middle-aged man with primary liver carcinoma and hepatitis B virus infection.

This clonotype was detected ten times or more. The CDR3 loop is CASSSGTGASGANVLTF. The CDR3 nucleotides are TGTGCCAGCAGCTCCGGGACAGGGGCCTCTGGGGCCAACGTCCTGACTTTC. This chain joins TRBV5-5 and TRBJ2-6, with 10 bases identical to TRBD1. The CDR3 spans 17 residues. V lost 3 bases to trimming and J lost 0 bases; unmatched junction nucleotides: 3. Germline assignment: CDR1 SGHKS and CDR2 YYEKEE (reference sequence). Variable domain in full (rest from reference TRBV5-5 and TRBJ2-6): DAGVTQSPTHLIKTRGQQVTLRCSPISGHKSVSWYQQVLGQGPQFIFQYYEKEERGRGNFPDRFSARQFPNYSSELNVNALLLGDSALYLCASSSGTGASGANVLTFGAGSRLTVL.

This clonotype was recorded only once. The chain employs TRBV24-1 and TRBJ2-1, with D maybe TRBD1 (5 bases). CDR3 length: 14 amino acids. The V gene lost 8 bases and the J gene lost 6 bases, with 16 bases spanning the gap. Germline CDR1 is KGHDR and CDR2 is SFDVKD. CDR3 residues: CATKAPGLTNEQFF. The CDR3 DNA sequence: TGTGCCACCAAGGCCCCAGGGCTCACCAATGAGCAGTTCTTC.

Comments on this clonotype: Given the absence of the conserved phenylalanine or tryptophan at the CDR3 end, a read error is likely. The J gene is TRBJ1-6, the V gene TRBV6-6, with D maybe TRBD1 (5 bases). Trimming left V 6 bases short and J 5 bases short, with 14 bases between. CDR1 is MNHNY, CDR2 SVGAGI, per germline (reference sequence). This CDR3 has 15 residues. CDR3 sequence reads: CASRERDGNNSPLHS. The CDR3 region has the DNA TGTGCCAGCAGGGAACGGGACGGCAATAATTCACCCCTCCACTCT.

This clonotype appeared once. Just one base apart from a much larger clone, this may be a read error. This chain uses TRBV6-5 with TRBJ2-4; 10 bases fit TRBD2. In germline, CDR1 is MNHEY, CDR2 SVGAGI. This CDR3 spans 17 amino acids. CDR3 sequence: CVSSYSSGSRMGNIQYF. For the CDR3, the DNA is TGTGTCAGCAGTTACTCTAGCGGGAGTAGAATGGGGAACATTCAGTACTTC.

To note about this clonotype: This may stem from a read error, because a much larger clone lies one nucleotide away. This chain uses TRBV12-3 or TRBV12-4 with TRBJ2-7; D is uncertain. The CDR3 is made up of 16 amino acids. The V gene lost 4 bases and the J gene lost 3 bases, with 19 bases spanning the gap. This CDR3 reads CASSYVSGPSLYEQYF. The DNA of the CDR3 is TGTGCCAGCAGTTATGTCTCCGGGCCATCCCTCTACGAGCAGTACTTC.

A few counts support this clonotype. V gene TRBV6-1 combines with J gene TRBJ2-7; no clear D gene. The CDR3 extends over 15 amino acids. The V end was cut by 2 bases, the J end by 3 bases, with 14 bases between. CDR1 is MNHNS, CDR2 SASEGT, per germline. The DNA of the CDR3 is TGTGCCAGCAGTGAACTGTTTGCACAGCACTACGAGCAGTACTTC. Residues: CASSELFAQHYEQYF.

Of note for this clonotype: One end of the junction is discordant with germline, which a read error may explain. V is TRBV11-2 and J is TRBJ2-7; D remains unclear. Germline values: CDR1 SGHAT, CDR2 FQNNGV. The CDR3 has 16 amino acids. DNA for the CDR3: TGTGTCAGCAGCTTAGCCGGTTTTTCTCATACCTACGAGCAGTACTTC. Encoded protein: CVSSLAGFSHTYEQYF.

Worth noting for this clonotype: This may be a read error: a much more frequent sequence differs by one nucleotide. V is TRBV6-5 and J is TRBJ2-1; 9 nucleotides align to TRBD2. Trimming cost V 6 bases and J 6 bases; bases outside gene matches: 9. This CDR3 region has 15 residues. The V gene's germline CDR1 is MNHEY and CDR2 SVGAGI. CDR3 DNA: TGTGCCAGCAGAGAGGGACTAGCCACCGTCAATGAGCAGTTCTTC. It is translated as CASREGLATVNEQFF.

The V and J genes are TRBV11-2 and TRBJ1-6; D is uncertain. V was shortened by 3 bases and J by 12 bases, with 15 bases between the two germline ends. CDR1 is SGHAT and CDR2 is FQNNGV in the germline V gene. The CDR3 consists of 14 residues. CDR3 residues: CASSFAQRGIPLHF. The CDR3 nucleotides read TGTGCCAGCAGCTTCGCACAGAGAGGGATACCCCTCCACTTT. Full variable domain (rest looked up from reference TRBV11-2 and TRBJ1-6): EAGVAQSPRYKIIEKRQSVAFWCNPISGHATLYWYQQILGQGPKLLIQFQNNGVVDDSQLPKDRFSAERLKGVDSTLKIQPAKLEDSAVYLCASSFAQRGIPLHFGNGTRLTVT.

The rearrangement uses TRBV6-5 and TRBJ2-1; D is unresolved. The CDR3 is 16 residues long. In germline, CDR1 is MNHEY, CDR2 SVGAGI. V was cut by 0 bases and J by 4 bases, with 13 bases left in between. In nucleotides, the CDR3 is TGTGCCAGCAGTTACTCTCGGCTGTGTGGGTACAATGAGCAGTTCTTC. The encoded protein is CASSYSRLCGYNEQFF.

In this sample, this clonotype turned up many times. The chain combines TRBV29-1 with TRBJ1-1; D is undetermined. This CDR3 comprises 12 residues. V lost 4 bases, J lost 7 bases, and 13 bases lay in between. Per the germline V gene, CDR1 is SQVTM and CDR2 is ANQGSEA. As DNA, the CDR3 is TGCAGCGTTGTAGACCGGGTGGGTGAAGCTTTCTTT. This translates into CSVVDRVGEAFF.

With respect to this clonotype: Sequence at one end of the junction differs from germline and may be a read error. The CDR3 protein is CTSSLQETQYF. The CDR3 coding sequence is TGTACCAGCAGCTTGCAAGAGACCCAGTACTTC. This rearrangement joins TRBV12-3 or TRBV12-4 to TRBJ2-5; D gene ambiguous. This CDR3 contains 11 residues.

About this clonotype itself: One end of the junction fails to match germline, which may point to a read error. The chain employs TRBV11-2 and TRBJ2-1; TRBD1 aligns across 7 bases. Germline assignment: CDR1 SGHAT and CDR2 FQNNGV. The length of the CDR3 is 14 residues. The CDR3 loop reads CASSLGTAINKQFF. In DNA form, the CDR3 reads TGTGCCAGTAGCTTGGGGACAGCCATCAATAAGCAGTTCTTC.

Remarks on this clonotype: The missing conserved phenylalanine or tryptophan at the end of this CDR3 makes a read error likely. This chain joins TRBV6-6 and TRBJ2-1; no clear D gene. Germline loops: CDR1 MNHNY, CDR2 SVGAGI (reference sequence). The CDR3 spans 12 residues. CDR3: CGSSEREIKQFL. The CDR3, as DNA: TGTGGCAGCAGTGAACGCGAGATAAAGCAGTTCTTA.

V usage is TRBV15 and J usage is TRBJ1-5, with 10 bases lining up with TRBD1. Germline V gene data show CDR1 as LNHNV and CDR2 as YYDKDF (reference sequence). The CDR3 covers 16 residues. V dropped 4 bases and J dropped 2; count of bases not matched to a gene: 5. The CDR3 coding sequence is TGTGCCACCAGCAAAGAGGGGACAGGGGGCAATCAGCCCCAGCATTTT. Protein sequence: CATSKEGTGGNQPQHF.

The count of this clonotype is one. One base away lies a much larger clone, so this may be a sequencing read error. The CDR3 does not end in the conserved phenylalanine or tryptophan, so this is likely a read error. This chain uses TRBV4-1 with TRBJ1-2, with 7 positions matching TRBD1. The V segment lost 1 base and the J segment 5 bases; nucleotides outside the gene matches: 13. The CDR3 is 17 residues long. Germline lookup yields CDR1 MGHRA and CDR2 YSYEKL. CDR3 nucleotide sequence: TGCGCCAGCAGCCAAGCGCCCCTGAGAGGGGGCCGGTATGGCTACACCATC. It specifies CASSQAPLRGGRYGYTI.

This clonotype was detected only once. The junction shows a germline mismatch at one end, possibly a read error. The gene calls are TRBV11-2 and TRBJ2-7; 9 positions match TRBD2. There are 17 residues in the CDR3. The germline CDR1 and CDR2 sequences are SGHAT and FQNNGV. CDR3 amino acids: CAGSWDRPGLAHYEQHF. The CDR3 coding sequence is TGTGCCGGCAGCTGGGACAGACCCGGACTAGCGCACTACGAGCAGCACTTC.

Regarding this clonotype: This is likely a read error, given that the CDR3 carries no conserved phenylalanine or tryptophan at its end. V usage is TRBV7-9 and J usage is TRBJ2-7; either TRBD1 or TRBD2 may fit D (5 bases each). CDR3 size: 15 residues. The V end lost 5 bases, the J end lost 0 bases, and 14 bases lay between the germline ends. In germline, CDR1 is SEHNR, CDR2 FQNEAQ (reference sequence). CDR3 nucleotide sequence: TGTGCCAGCAGCCGAGGGACGGAGAGCTCCTACGAGCAGTACTCC. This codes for CASSRGTESSYEQYS.

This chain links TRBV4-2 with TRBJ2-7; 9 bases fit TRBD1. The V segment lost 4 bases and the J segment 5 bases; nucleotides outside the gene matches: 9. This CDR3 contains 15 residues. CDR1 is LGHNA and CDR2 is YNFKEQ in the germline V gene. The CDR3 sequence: CASSRRDRESHEQYF. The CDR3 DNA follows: TGTGCCAGCAGCCGACGGGACAGGGAGTCCCACGAGCAGTACTTC.

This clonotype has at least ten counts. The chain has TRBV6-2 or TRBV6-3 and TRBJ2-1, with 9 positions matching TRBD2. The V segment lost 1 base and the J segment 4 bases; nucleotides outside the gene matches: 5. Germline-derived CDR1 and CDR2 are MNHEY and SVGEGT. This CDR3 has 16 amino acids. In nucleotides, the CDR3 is TGTGCCAGCAGTTACTGGCCTAGCGGGGAGTACAATGAGCAGTTCTTC. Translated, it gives CASSYWPSGEYNEQFF.

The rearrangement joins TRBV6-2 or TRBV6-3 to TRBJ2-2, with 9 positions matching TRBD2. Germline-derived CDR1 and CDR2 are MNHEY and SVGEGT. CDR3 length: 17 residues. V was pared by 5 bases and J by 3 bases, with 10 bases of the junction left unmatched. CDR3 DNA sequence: TGTGCCAGCAGTAAAGTAGCGGGAGTCGGGTACACCGGGGAGCTGTTTTTT. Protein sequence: CASSKVAGVGYTGELFF.

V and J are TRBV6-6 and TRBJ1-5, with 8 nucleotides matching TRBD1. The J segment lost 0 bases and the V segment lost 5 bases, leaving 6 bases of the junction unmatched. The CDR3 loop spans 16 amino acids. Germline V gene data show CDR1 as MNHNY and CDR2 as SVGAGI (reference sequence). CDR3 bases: TGTGCCAGCAGTCGACAGGGGCCTTATAGCAATCAGCCCCAGCATTTT. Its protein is CASSRQGPYSNQPQHF.

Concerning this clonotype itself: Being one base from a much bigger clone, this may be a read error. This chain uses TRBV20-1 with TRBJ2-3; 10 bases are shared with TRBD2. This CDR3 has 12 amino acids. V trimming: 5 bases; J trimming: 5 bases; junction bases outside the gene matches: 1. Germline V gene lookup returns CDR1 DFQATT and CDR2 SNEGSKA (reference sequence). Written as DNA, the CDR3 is TGCAGTGCTTGGACTAGCGGAGATACGCAGTATTTT. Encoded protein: CSAWTSGDTQYF.

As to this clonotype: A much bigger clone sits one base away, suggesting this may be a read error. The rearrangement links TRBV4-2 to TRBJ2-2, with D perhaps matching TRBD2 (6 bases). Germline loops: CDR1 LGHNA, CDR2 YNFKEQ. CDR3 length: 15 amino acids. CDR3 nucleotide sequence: TGTGCCAGCAGCCAGGGGTTTAGCGGCACCGGGGAGCTGCTTTTT. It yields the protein CASSQGFSGTGELLF.

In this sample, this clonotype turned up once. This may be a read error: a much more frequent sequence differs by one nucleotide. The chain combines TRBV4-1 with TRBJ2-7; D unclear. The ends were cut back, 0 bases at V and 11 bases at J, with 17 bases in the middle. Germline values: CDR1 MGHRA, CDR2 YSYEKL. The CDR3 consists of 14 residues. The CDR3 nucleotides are TGCGCCAGCAGCCAAGATGTAACCTTACCCATGGAGTACTTC. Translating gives CASSQDVTLPMEYF.

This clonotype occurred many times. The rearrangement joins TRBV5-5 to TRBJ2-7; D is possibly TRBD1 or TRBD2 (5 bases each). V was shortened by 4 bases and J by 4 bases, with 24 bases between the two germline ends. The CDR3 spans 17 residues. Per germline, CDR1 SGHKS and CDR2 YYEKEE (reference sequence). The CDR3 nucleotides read TGTGCCAGCAGCCAGCTTGCGCCGGGGCGATGGGGATACGAGCAGTACTTC. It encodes CASSQLAPGRWGYEQYF.

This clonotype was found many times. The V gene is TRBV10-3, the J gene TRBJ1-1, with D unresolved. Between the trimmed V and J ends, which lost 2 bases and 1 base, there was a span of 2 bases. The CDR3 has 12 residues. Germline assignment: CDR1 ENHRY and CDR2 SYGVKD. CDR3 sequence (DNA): TGTGCCATCAGTGAGGGGAACACTGAAGCTTTCTTT. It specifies CAISEGNTEAFF.

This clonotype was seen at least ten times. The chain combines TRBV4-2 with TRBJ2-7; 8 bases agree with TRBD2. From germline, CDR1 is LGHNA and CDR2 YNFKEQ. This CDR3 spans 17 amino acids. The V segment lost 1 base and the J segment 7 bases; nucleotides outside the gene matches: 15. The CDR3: CASSQVAHLAGGNEQYF. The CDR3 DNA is TGTGCCAGCAGCCAAGTTGCTCATCTCGCGGGAGGAAATGAGCAGTACTTC.

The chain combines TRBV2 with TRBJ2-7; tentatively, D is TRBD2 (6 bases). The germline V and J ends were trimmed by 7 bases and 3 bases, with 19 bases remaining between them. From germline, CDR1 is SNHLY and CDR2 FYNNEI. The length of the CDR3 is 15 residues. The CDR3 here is CASNAEGLVGYEQYF. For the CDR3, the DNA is TGTGCCAGCAATGCGGAGGGCCTCGTTGGCTACGAGCAGTACTTC. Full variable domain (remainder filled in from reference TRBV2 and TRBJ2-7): EPEVTQTPSHQVTQMGQEVILRCVPISNHLYFYWYRQILGQKVEFLVSFYNNEISEKSEIFDDQFSVERPDGSNFTLKIRSTKLEDSAMYFCASNAEGLVGYEQYFGPGTRLTVT.

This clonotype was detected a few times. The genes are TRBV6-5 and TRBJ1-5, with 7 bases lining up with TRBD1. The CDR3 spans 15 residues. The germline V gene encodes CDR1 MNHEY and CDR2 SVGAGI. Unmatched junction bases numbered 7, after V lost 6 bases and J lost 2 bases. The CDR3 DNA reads TGTGCCAGCAGCCCGACAGGGTTAGGCAATCAGCCCCAGCATTTT. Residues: CASSPTGLGNQPQHF.

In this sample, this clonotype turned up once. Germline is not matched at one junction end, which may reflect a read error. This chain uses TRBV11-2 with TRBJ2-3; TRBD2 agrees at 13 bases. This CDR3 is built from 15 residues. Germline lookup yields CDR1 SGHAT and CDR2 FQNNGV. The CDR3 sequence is CVCSWTSGRTDMQYF. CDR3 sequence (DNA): TGTGTCTGTAGCTGGACTAGCGGGAGAACAGATATGCAGTACTTT.